The source of this T cell receptor beta chain is a study of shared clonotypes between healthy human individuals. Study observations and caveats: An expected dependence of interdonor clonotype sharing on sequencing depth was noted.

All donors were healthy HIV-negative adults lacking recent acute infections or vaccinations. Among the donors, all were Caucasian adults who lived in Nashville, Tennessee. V shed 5 bases and J 0 bases; nucleotides not matched to a gene: 4. The length of the CDR3 is 14 residues. Germline values: CDR1 SGHNT, CDR2 YENEEA. Only in-frame clones appear in the TCRdb table, and some are missing; sequencing was by immunoSEQ multiplex PCR. Seen here are 2,500,000 or so clones, around nine tenths observed once, and the top ten hold over 0.12%. Concerning this clone: What it binds is unknown.

Input material: naive CD4+ T cells sorted from blood. Subset indicated: CD45RA+ positively selected. This chain uses TRBV11-3 with TRBJ2-7; 7 nucleotides match TRBD1. The sequence came from a man between 18 and 35 years old in good health. The CDR3 sequence: CASSVDRDSYEQYF. Here the CDR3 DNA reads TGTGCCAGCAGCGTCGACAGGGACTCCTACGAGCAGTACTTC.